These T cell receptor beta chains were read from a single sample in a study of shared clonotypes between healthy human individuals. Generated by immunoSEQ multiplex PCR, the TCRdb table keeps only in-frame clones and is missing some. In the table there are 2 million to 2.5 million clones, 80% to 95% of which are singletons. The specimen sequenced was naive CD4+ T cells from PBMCs. Source of these receptors: a man in his late teens or twenties in good health. Some clones in this sample may be carry-over from other donors' samples. Both conserved end residues are part of each CDR3. The D gene is left open where the match is weak. Some rows mark clone size as missing; the rest say once, few, many or name a class of expanded clone.

>TRBJ2-1|.|TRBD2|TRBV6-1
TGTGCCAGCAAACTAGCGGGAGGGAATGAGCAGTTCTTC
CASKLAGGNEQFF
>TRBJ1-1|.|TRBD1|TRBV15
TGTGCCACCAGCGACCGGGACAGGGTTGAAGCTTTCTTT
CATSDRDRVEAFF
>TRBJ1-1|.|TRBD1|TRBV6-6
TGTGCCAGCAGCCCCGGGACAGGGGTGGTTGCTTTCTTT
CASSPGTGVVAFF
>TRBJ2-2|.|TRBD2|TRBV11-2
TGTGCCAGCAGCTTTTTTCGGCTAGCGGGAGCCGGGGAGCTGTTTTTT
CASSFFRLAGAGELFF
>TRBJ1-2|.|.|TRBV10-1
TGCGCCAGCAGCTCGCGGGGGCAACCCCATAACTATGGCTACACCTTC
CASSSRGQPHNYGYTF
>TRBJ2-1|.|.|TRBV6-5
TGTGCCAGCAGTTACTCGCGGGGTAATGAGCAGTTCTTC
CASSYSRGNEQFF
>TRBJ2-3|.|TRBD2|TRBV27
TGTGCCAGCAGTTTGGTGGCTAGCGGGAGCACAGATACGCAGTATTTT
CASSLVASGSTDTQYF
>TRBJ1-4|.|.|TRBV25-1
TGTGCCAGCAGTGACCCCGGGACGGGAAAACTGTTTTTT
CASSDPGTGKLFF
>TRBJ2-7|.|TRBD2|TRBV2
TGTGCCAGCAACCGACTAGCGGAAGTTAACGAGCAGTACTTC
CASNRLAEVNEQYF
>TRBJ1-5|.|.|TRBV4-1
TGCGCCAGCAGCTTCATCCCGGGTCAGGGGTTTTCAAATCAGCCCCAGCATTTT
CASSFIPGQGFSNQPQHF
>TRBJ2-7|.|TRBD1|TRBV6-5
TGTGCCAGCAGCTTCGGGACAGCCAGGGGCGACGAGCAGTACTTC
CASSFGTARGDEQYF
>TRBJ2-1|.|.|TRBV6-5
TGTGCCAGCAGTTACGATGGGGGACTCTACAATGAGCAGTTCTTC
CASSYDGGLYNEQFF
>TRBJ2-5|.|.|TRBV5-4
TGTGCCAGCAGCTTTGGGTTAGCGGTACAAGAGACCCAGTACTTC
CASSFGLAVQETQYF
>TRBJ1-5|.|.|TRBV2
TGTGCCAGCAGCCGGGTCTTATATCAGCCCCAGCATTTT
CASSRVLYQPQHF
>TRBJ2-5|once|.|TRBV29-1
TGCAGCGGTAAGGGGGGAGAGACCCAGTACTTC
CSGKGGETQYF
>TRBJ1-1|.|TRBD1|TRBV5-1
TGCGCCAGCAGCTTGGGAGGGGGCGTAAGGAACACTGAAGCTTTCTTT
CASSLGGGVRNTEAFF
>TRBJ1-1|.|.|TRBV29-1
TGCAGCGTTGAAGGACTGATGAACACTGAAGCTTTCTTT
CSVEGLMNTEAFF
>TRBJ2-3|.|.|TRBV18
TGTGCCAGCTCACCGGGGAGTCCAGATACGCAGTATTTT
CASSPGSPDTQYF
>TRBJ2-5|.|.|TRBV5-1
TGCGCCAGCAGCTTGGACACAAGGACGGAGACCCAGTACTTC
CASSLDTRTETQYF
>TRBJ1-1|once|.|TRBV5-1
TGCGCCAGCAGCGTCGGGAGCGCCACTGAAGCTTTCTTT
CASSVGSATEAFF
>TRBJ1-5|.|TRBD1|TRBV4-1
TGCGCCAGCAGCCAAGCAGGGGGTGGAGAGCCCCAGCATTTT
CASSQAGGGEPQHF
>TRBJ2-2|.|TRBD1|TRBV28
TGTGCCAGCAGCGTGACAGGGTGGAATTCCGGGGAGCTGTTTTTT
CASSVTGWNSGELFF
>TRBJ2-1|.|.|TRBV5-1
TGCGCCAGCAGCTTGACTGCGGGAACCTACAATGAGCAGTTCTTC
CASSLTAGTYNEQFF
>TRBJ2-5|.|.|TRBV7-3
TGTGCCAGCAGCCCTCAATCGGGACCCCTGGGGACCCAGTACTTC
CASSPQSGPLGTQYF
>TRBJ1-5|.|TRBD1|TRBV6-5
TGTGCCAGCAGTTACCGCCGGACAGGCCCTGGTCAGCCCCAGCATTTT
CASSYRRTGPGQPQHF
>TRBJ1-2|.|.|TRBV5-6
TGTGCCAGCAGCTCGAGGACAGCCACCTATGGCTACACCTTC
CASSSRTATYGYTF
>TRBJ2-1|.|TRBD1|TRBV30
TGTGCCTGGAGTCCATGGACAGGGTTGGGCAATGAGCAGTTCTTC
CAWSPWTGLGNEQFF
>TRBJ2-7|.|TRBD1|TRBV28
TGTGCCAGCAGTTCTGCAGGGGGCCGTAGTTACGAGCAGTACTTC
CASSSAGGRSYEQYF
>TRBJ1-2|.|TRBD1|TRBV19
TGTGCCAGTAGTATAGATTGGGACAGCTATGGCTACACCTTC
CASSIDWDSYGYTF
>TRBJ2-1|.|TRBD2|TRBV11-3
TGTGCCAGCAGCTTAGCTAGCGGGAAGGGGAATGAGCAGTTCTTC
CASSLASGKGNEQFF
>TRBJ2-2|.|.|TRBV15
TGTGCCACCAGCAGAGATCCAACGGGACTTCACACCGGGGAGCTGTTTTTT
CATSRDPTGLHTGELFF
>TRBJ2-3|.|.|TRBV9
TGTGCCAGCAGCCCTTCCACAGATACGCAGTATTTT
CASSPSTDTQYF
>TRBJ2-7|.|.|TRBV25-1
TGTGCCAGCATGGGCAGCTCCTACGAGCAGTACTTC
CASMGSSYEQYF
>TRBJ2-3|.|.|TRBV30
TGTGCCTGGAGTGTACTCGTCACCAACGAGTATACGCAGTATTTT
CAWSVLVTNEYTQYF
>TRBJ2-7|.|.|TRBV25-1
TGTGCCAGCAGTGAACCCCTCAGACCCGAGCAGTACTTC
CASSEPLRPEQYF
>TRBJ2-5|.|.|TRBV28
TGTGCCAGCAGCCTCCCCCATGAAGAGACCCAGTACTTC
CASSLPHEETQYF
>TRBJ2-7|.|.|TRBV7-9
TGTGCCAGCAGCTTAGAATCGGGGATCTACGAGCAGTACTTC
CASSLESGIYEQYF
>TRBJ1-5|few|TRBD1|TRBV28
TGTGCCAGCAGTTATCGGGACAGGGCCCTACAGCCCCAGCATTTT
CASSYRDRALQPQHF
>TRBJ2-1|.|.|TRBV6-6
TGTGCCAGCAGTAAAATCAGCTCCTACAATGAGCAGTTCTTC
CASSKISSYNEQFF
>TRBJ2-3|.|.|TRBV28
TGTGCCAGCAGTTTATCCCACCGCACAGATACGCAGTATTTT
CASSLSHRTDTQYF
>TRBJ1-4|.|.|TRBV5-1
TGCGCCAGCAGCTTGGCGAGGGTTGGGAATGAAAAACTGTTTTTT
CASSLARVGNEKLFF
>TRBJ2-1|.|.|TRBV5-5
TGTGCCAGCACCGTTGTTTCCCGGGGGCTAGCCCCCAGTGAGCAGTTCTTC
CASTVVSRGLAPSEQFF
>TRBJ2-5|.|TRBD1|TRBV29-1
TGCAGCGAACACACAGGGGGGGAGACCCAGTACTTC
CSEHTGGETQYF
>TRBJ1-1|once|.|TRBV28
TGTGCCAGCAGTCCCCCCACCGCTATGAACACTGAAGCTTTCTTT
CASSPPTAMNTEAFF
>TRBJ2-3|.|.|TRBV5-6
TGTGCCAGCAGCTTGGGTCCAGGGACAGATACGCAGTATTTT
CASSLGPGTDTQYF
>TRBJ1-4|.|TRBD1|TRBV9
TGTGCCAGCAGCGCATCCCCGGGACAGCTTAATGAAAAACTGTTTTTT
CASSASPGQLNEKLFF
>TRBJ1-1|.|TRBD1|TRBV6-5
TGTGCCAGCAGTTACGCAGACAGGGGCGAAGCTTTCTTT
CASSYADRGEAFF
>TRBJ1-2|.|.|TRBV5-4
TGTGCCAGCAGCTTGGTCTCCCGGAACCTCTATGGCTACACCTTC
CASSLVSRNLYGYTF
>TRBJ2-7|.|.|TRBV30
TGTGCCTGGAGTTGGCCCAATTCACCCTACTACTACGAGCAGTACTTC
CAWSWPNSPYYYEQYF
>TRBJ2-2|.|.|TRBV15
TGTGCCACCAGCAGTCCTCTCGGGCAGGACCGAAGAACCGGGGAGCTGTTTTTT
CATSSPLGQDRRTGELFF
>TRBJ2-4|.|TRBD2|TRBV4-2
TGTGCCAGCAGCCCCACAAAACTAGCGGGAGGGCTAGCCAAAAACATTCAGTACTTC
CASSPTKLAGGLAKNIQYF